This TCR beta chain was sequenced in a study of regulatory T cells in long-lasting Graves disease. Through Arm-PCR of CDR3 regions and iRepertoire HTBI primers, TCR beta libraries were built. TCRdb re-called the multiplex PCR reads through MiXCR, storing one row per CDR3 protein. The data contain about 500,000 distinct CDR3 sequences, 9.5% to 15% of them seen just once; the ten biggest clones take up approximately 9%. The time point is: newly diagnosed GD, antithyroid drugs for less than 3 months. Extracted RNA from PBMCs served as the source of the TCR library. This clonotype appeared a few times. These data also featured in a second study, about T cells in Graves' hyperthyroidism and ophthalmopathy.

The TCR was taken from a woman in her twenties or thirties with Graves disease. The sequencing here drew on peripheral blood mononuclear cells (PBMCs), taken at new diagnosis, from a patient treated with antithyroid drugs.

The CDR3, as DNA: TGTGCCAGCAGTTTATGGGGGTGGGGGAATCAGCCCCAGCATTTT. Protein sequence: CASSLWGWGNQPQHF. The rearrangement joins TRBV28 to TRBJ1-5, with a weak D call TRBD1 (5 bases). The germline V gene encodes CDR1 MDHEN and CDR2 SYDVKM. The germline V and J ends were trimmed by 0 bases and 4 bases, with 10 bases remaining between them. This CDR3 region has 15 residues.